This T cell receptor (beta chain) was captured by sequencing in a study of regulatory T cells in long-lasting Graves disease. Study findings and constraints: Between persistent patients, fewer than 3,500 public clonotypes were shared, exceeding the roughly 1,000 shared between new patients.

Building the TCR beta libraries relied on iRepertoire HTBI primers, and CDR3 regions underwent Arm-PCR. MiXCR, applied by TCRdb to the multiplex PCR reads, yields one record per CDR3 protein. The sample yields approximately 690,000 distinct CDR3 sequences, about 32% seen once. About this clonotype itself: No antigen is known for it.

The V end was cut by 1 base, the J end by 5 bases, with 17 bases between. The CDR3 has 16 amino acids. Germline loops: CDR1 SGHAT, CDR2 FQNNGV. Stated time point: persistent/refractory GD, antithyroid drugs over 5 years with positive TRAb. RNA from PBMCs was the source of the TCR library. The source of this sequence is a female donor with Graves disease. This specimen was peripheral blood mononuclear cells (PBMCs), taken when the disease was refractory, from a patient treated with antithyroid drugs. J is TRBJ2-5 and V is TRBV11-2, with D hard to call. The CDR3 here is CASSLGAWLSEETQYF. CDR3 bases: TGTGCCAGCAGCTTAGGGGCGTGGTTGTCGGAGGAGACCCAGTACTTC.